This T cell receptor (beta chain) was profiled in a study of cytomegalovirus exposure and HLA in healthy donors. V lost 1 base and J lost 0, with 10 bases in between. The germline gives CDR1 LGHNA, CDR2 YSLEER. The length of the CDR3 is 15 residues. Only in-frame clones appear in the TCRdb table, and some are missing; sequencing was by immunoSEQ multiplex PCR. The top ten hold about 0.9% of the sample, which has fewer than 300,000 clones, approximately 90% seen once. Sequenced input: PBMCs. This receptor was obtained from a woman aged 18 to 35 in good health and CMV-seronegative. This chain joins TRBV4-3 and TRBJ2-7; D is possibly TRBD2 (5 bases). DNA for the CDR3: TGCGCCAGCAGCCAAGTTGCGGGCGGCTCCTACGAGCAGTACTTC. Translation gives CASSQVAGGSYEQYF.